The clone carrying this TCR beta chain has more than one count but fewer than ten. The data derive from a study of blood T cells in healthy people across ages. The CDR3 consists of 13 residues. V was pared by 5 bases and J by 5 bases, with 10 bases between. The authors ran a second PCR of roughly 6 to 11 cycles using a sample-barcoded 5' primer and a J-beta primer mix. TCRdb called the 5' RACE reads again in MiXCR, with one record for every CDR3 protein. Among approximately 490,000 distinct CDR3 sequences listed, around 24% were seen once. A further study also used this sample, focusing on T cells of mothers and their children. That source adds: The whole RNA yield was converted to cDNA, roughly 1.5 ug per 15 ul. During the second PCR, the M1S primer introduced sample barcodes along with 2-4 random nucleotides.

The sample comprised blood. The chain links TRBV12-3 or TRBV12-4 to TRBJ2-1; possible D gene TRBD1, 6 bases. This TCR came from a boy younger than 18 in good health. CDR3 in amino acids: CASSKNRDNEQFF. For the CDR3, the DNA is TGTGCCAGCAGTAAGAACAGGGACAATGAGCAGTTCTTC.